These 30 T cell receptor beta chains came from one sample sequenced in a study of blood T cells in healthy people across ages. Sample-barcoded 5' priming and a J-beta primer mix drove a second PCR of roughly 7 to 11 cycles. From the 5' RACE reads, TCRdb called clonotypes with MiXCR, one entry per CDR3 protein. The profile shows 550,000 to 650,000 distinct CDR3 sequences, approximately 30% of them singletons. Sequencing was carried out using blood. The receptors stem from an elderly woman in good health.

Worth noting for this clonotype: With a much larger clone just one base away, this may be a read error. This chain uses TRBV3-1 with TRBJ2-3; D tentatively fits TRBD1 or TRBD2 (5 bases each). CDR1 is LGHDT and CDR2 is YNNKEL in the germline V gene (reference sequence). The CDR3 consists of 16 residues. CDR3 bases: TGTGCCAGCGGCCAAGATGGGACCGTTCGCACAGATACGCAGTATTTT. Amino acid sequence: CASGQDGTVRTDTQYF.

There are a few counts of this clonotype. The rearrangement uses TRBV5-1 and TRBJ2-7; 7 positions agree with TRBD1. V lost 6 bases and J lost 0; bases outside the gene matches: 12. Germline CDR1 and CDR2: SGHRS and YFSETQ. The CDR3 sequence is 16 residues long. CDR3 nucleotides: TGCGCCAGCAAACCTGACGAGGGGGCGTTCTCCTACGAGCAGTACTTC. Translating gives CASKPDEGAFSYEQYF.

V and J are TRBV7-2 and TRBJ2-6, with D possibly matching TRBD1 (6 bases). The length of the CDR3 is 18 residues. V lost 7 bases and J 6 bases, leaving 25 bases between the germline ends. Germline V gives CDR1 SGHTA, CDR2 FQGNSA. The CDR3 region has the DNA TGTGCCAGCACCCCTAGAGACAGGAATCCGACTATGGCCAACGTCCTGACTTTC. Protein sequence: CASTPRDRNPTMANVLTF.

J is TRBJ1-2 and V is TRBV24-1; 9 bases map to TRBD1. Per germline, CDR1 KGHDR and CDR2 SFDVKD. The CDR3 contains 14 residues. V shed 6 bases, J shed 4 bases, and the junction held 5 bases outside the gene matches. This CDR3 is CATSPGQGCYGYTF. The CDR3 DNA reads TGTGCCACCAGTCCGGGACAGGGATGCTATGGCTACACCTTC.

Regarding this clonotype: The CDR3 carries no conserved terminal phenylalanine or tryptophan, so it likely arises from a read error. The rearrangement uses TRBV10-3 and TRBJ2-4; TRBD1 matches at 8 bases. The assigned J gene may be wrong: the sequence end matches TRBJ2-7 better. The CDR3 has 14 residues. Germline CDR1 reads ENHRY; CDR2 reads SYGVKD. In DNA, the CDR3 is TGTGCCATCAGAACCGGGACAGGCCGATACGAGCAGTACATC. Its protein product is CAIRTGTGRYEQYI.

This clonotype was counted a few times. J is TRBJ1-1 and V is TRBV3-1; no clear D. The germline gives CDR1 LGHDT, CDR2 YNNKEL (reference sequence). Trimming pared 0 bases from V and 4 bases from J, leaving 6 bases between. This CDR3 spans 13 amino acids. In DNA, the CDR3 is TGTGCCAGCAGCCAAGATTTGGTCACTGAAGCTTTCTTT. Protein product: CASSQDLVTEAFF.

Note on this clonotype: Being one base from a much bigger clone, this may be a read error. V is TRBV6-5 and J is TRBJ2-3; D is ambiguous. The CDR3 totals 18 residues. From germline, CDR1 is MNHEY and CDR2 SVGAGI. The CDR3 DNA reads TGTGCCAGCGGTTACTCGTTCTTCTATAGTCAGGGCACAGATACGCAGTATTTT. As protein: CASGYSFFYSQGTDTQYF.

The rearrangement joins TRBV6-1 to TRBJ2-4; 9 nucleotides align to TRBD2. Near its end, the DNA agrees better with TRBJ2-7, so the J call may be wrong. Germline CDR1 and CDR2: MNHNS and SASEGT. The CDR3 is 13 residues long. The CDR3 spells CASRIAGEGEQYF. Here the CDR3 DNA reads TGTGCCAGCAGAATAGCGGGGGAAGGCGAGCAGTACTTC.

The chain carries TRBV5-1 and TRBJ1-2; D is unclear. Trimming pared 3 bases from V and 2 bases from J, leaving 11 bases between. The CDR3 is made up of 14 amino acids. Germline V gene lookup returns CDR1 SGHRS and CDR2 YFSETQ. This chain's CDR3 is CASSSASGNYGYTF. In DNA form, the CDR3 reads TGCGCCAGCAGCTCGGCGAGCGGGAACTATGGCTACACCTTC.

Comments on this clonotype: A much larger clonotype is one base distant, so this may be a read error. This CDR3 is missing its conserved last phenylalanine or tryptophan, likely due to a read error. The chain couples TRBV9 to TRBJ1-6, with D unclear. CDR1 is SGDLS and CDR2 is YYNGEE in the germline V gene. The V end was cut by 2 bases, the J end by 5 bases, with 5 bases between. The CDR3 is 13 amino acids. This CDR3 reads CASSVRDNSPLHS. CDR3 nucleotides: TGTGCCAGCAGCGTGCGGGATAATTCACCCCTCCACTCT.

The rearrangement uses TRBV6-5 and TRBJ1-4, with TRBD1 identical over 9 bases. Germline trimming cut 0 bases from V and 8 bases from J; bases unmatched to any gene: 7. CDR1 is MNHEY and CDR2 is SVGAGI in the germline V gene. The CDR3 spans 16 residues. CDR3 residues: CASSYSVGTGKEKLFF. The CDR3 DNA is TGTGCCAGCAGTTACTCTGTCGGGACAGGGAAAGAAAAACTGTTTTTT.

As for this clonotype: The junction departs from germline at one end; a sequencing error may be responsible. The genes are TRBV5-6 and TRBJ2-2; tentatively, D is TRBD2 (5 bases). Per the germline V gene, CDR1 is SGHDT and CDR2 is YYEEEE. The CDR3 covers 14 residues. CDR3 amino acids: CASSPGTNTGERFF. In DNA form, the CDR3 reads TGTGCCAGCAGCCCCGGTACGAACACCGGGGAGCGGTTTTTT.

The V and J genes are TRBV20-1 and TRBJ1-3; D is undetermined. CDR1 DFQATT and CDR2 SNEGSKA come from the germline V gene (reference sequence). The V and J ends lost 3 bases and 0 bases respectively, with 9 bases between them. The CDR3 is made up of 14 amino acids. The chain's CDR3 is CSASDRTSGNTIYF. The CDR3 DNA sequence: TGCAGTGCTAGCGACCGCACCTCTGGAAACACCATATATTTT.

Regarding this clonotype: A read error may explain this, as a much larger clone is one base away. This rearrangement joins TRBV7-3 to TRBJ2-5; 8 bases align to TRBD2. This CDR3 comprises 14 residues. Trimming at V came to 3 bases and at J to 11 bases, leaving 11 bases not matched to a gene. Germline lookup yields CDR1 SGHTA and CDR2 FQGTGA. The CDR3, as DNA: TGTGCCAGCAGCTTGGCGGGGGGCCGCCTTGAGCAGTACTTC. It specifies CASSLAGGRLEQYF.

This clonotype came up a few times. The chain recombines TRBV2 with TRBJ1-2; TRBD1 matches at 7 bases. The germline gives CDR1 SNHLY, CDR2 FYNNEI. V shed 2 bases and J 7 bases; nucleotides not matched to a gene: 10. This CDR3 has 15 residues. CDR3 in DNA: TGTGCCAGCAGTGAAAGGAAAACAGGGGTGGCTGGCTACACCTTC. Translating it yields CASSERKTGVAGYTF.

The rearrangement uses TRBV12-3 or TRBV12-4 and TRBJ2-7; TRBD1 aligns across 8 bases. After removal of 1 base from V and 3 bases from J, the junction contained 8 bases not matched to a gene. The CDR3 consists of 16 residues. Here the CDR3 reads CASSLGRGGTGYEQYF. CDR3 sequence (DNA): TGTGCCAGCAGTTTAGGGCGAGGCGGGACAGGCTACGAGCAGTACTTC.

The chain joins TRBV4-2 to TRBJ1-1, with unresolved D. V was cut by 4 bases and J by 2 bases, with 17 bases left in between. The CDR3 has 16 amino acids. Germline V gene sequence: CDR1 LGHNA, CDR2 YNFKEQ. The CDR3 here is CASSREVSDNNTEAFF. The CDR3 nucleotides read TGTGCCAGCAGCCGAGAAGTGTCAGACAACAACACTGAAGCTTTCTTT.

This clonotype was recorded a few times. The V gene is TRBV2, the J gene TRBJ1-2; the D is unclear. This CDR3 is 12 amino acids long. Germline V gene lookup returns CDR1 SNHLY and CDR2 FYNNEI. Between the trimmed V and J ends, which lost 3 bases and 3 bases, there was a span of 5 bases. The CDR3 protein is CASSDNDYGYTF. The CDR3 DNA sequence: TGTGCCAGCAGTGACAACGACTATGGCTACACCTTC. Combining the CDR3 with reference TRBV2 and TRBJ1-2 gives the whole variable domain EPEVTQTPSHQVTQMGQEVILRCVPISNHLYFYWYRQILGQKVEFLVSFYNNEISEKSEIFDDQFSVERPDGSNFTLKIRSTKLEDSAMYFCASSDNDYGYTFGSGTRLTVV.

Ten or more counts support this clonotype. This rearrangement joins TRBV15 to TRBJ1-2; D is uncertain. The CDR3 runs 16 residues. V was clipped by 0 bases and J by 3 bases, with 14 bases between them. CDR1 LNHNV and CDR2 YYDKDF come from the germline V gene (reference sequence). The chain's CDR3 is CATSRDGNSPYYGYTF. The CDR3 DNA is TGTGCCACCAGCAGAGACGGAAATTCCCCCTACTATGGCTACACCTTC.

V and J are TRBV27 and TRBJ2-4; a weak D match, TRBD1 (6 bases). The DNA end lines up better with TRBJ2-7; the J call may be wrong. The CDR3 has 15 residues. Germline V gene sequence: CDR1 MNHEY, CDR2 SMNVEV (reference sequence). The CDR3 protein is CASTLRSGAGYEQYF. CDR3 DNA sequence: TGTGCCAGCACCCTCAGGTCAGGGGCGGGCTACGAGCAGTACTTC.

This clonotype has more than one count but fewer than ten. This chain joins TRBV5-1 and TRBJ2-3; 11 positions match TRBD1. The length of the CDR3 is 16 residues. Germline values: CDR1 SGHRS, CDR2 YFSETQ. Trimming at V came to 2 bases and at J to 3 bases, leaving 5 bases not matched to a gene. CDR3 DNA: TGCGCCAGCAGCTTATCGGACAGGGGGCTAACAGATACGCAGTATTTT. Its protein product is CASSLSDRGLTDTQYF.

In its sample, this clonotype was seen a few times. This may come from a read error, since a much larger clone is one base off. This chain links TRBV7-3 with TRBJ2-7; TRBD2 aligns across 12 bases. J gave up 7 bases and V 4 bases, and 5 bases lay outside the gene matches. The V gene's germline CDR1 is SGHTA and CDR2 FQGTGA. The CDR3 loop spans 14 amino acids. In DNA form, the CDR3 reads TGTGCCAGCAGCTCCCTAGCGGGGGGGAAGGAGCAGTACTTC. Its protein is CASSSLAGGKEQYF.

The CDR3 protein is CASSLFFSARNEQFF. For the CDR3, the DNA is TGTGCCAGCAGCTTGTTTTTTTCCGCCCGGAATGAGCAGTTCTTC. The gene calls are TRBV7-2 and TRBJ2-1; no definite D call. This CDR3 comprises 15 residues. Looked up from germline, CDR1 is SGHTA and CDR2 is FQGNSA. Trimming removed 3 bases at V and 7 bases at J, with 16 bases between.

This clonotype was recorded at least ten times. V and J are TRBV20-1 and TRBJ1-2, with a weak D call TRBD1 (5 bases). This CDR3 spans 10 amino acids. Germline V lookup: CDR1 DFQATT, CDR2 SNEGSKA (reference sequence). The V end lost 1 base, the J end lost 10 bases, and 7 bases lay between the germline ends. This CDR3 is CSARGDFYTF. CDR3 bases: TGCAGTGCTAGAGGGGACTTCTACACCTTC.

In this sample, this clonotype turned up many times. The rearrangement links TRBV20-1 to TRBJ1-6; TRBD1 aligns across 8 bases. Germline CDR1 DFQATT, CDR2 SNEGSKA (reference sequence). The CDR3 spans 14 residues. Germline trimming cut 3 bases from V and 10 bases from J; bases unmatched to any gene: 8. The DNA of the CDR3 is TGCAGTGCTAGGGGTGGACAGGGCCTGTCACCCCTCCACTTT. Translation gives CSARGGQGLSPLHF.

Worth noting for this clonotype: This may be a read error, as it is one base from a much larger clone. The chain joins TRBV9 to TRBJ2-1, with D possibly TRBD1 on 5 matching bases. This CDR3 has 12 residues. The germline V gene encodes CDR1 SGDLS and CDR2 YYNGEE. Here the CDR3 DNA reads TGTGCCCGCAGCGTAGGGGTGGGGGAGCAGTTCTTC. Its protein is CARSVGVGEQFF.

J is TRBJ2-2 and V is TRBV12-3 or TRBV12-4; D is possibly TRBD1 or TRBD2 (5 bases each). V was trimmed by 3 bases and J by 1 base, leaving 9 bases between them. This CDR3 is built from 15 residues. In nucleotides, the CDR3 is TGTGCCAGCAGTTTCTCAGGGAGGAACACCGGGGAGCTGTTTTTT. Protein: CASSFSGRNTGELFF.

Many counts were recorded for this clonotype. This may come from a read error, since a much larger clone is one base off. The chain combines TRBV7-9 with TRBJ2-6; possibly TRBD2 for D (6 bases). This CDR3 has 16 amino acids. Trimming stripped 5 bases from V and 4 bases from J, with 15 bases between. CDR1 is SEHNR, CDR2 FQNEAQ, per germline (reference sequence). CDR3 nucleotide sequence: TGTGCCAGCAGCATCCTTGGGGGGTCCGGGGCCAACGTCCTGACTTTC. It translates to CASSILGGSGANVLTF.

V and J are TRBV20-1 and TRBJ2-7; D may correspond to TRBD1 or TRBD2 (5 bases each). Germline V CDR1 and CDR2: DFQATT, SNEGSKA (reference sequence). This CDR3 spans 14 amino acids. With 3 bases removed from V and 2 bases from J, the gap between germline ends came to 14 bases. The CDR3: CSARPPGTPYEQYF. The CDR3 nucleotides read TGCAGTGCTAGGCCACCCGGGACGCCCTACGAGCAGTACTTC.

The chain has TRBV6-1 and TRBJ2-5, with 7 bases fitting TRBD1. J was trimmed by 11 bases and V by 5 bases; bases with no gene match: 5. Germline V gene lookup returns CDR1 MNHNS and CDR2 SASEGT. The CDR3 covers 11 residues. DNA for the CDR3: TGTGCCAGCAGTCAGCAGGGGGAGCAGTACTTC. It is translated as CASSQQGEQYF.